This is a list of T cell receptor beta chains from one sample in a study of shared clonotypes between healthy human individuals. Sequencing used immunoSEQ multiplex PCR; TCRdb keeps in-frame clones, though not all of them. The sample holds some 510,000 clones, roughly 78% seen once. The sample taken for sequencing was PBMCs. These receptors were collected from a woman aged 40-49 years in good health. Some clones in this sample may be carry-over from other donors' samples. The CDR3 runs from the conserved cysteine through the conserved F or W.

CDR3 length	J gene	V gene	CDR3 protein
15	TRBJ2-1	TRBV7-8	CASSTPSGRAFEQFF
15	TRBJ2-5	TRBV5-1	CASSATMGGWETQYF
13	TRBJ1-1	TRBV7-9	CASSLNGNTEAFF
14	TRBJ1-5	TRBV6-1	CASSRTGDNQPQHF
14	TRBJ1-1	TRBV5-1	CASSGTAENTEAFF
14	TRBJ1-1	TRBV7-8	CASSSDRGFTEAFF
15	TRBJ1-1	TRBV7-3	CASSLYPGRSTEAFF
16	TRBJ2-7	TRBV5-1	CASSLYIVAGGYEQYF
13	TRBJ1-1	TRBV6-1	CASSALRDTEAFF
15	TRBJ2-2	TRBV7-3	CASRLSDTNTGELFF
14	TRBJ2-5	TRBV11-1	CASSLGLGVGTQYF
16	TRBJ2-7	TRBV7-3	CASSLGGQGEGYEQYF
15	TRBJ1-5	TRBV15	CATSSDRGWNQPQHF
16	TRBJ2-1	TRBV19	CASSDHRGSRYNEQFF
15	TRBJ1-1	TRBV30	CAWSVLQGINTEAFF
12	TRBJ2-1	TRBV7-2	CASSFTGYEQFF
16	TRBJ1-4	TRBV27	CASSRTGTPTNEKLFF
15	TRBJ2-1	TRBV5-1	CASSSTAGAYNEQFF
14	TRBJ1-1	TRBV19	CASSIQYSGTEAFF
12	TRBJ2-1	TRBV2	CASHTSNNEQFF
12	TRBJ2-7	TRBV21-1	CASSQGQYEQYF
15	TRBJ2-1	TRBV7-3	CASSLSGSSYNEQFF